This T cell receptor (beta chain) was recorded in a study of post-analysis software for immune sequencing data. Across the study: Relapsing-remitting, secondary progressive and progressive-relapsing multiple sclerosis courses were included.

About this clonotype: What it binds is unknown.

Tagging with unique molecular identifiers was a feature of the TCR beta cDNA libraries. TCRdb recomputed calls from the PCR reads with MiXCR, one row per CDR3 protein. The table records 650,000 to 900,000 distinct CDR3 sequences, under 60% of them present only once. General study findings and limits: Higher frequency in patients than in controls was seen for about five TRBV segments, with TRBV5-6, TRBV5-1 and TRBV20-1 among them. Controls had significantly higher normalized Chao1 diversity than multiple sclerosis patients. By F measure, samples from a shared preparation batch strongly co-clustered.

Per the germline V gene, CDR1 is SGHKS and CDR2 is YYEKEE (reference sequence). This CDR3 spans 18 amino acids. V was shortened by 4 bases and J by 4 bases, with 24 bases between the two germline ends. The clonotype was recovered from a girl aged 10 to 17 with multiple sclerosis. Sequenced: blood. The chain links TRBV5-5 to TRBJ2-1; D tentatively fits TRBD1 or TRBD2 (5 bases each). CDR3 DNA sequence: TGTGCCAGCAGCCGCCGGGGCGGGCAGGGTGATATATACAATGAGCAGTTCTTC. Protein sequence: CASSRRGGQGDIYNEQFF.